These 28 T cell receptor beta chains were all obtained from the same sample, sequenced in a study of blood T cell repertoires in COVID-19. Libraries were prepared by immunoSEQ multiplex PCR; TCRdb keeps only in-frame clonotypes and omits some of them. Of a few hundred thousand clones listed, over 80% are singletons. Sequencing used PBMCs or T cells enriched from blood (not recorded which). Every receptor here comes from a woman aged 50 to 60 who had recovered from COVID-19.

The rearrangement uses TRBV5-5 and TRBJ2-7, with TRBD1 matching over 8 bases. From germline, CDR1 is SGHKS and CDR2 YYEKEE (reference sequence). There are 19 residues in the CDR3. V was clipped by 4 bases and J by 4 bases; unmatched bases: 22. Here the CDR3 DNA reads TGTGCCAGCAGCCCCCGGGACAGGTGGCTGGGGGTGACCGGGTACGAGCAGTACTTC. Its translation: CASSPRDRWLGVTGYEQYF.

The chain carries TRBV3-1 (or the pseudogene TRBV3-2) and TRBJ1-6; D is unclear. Germline values: CDR1 LGHDT, CDR2 YNNKEL (reference sequence). V was trimmed by 1 base and J by 14 bases, leaving 12 bases between them. The CDR3 extends over 13 amino acids. In DNA, the CDR3 is TGTGCCAGCAGCCAAGGGGCCCGATTCTCCCTCCACTTT. Amino acid sequence: CASSQGARFSLHF.

This clone was seen a single time. The DNA of the CDR3 is TGTGCCAGCGGAAAGACTAGCGGGAGCCCCGGGGAGCTGTTTTTT. This encodes CASGKTSGSPGELFF. The chain is built from TRBV25-1 and TRBJ2-2, with 12 nucleotides matching TRBD2. The CDR3 is 15 amino acids. Germline V CDR1 and CDR2: MGHDK, SYGVNS. V lost 8 bases and J lost 6; bases outside the gene matches: 7. The full variable domain, with the rest looked up from reference TRBV25-1 and TRBJ2-2, is EADIYQTPRYLVIGTGKKITLECSQTMGHDKMYWYQQDPGMELHLIHYSYGVNSTEKGDLSSESTVSRIRTEHFPLTLESARPSHTSQYLCASGKTSGSPGELFFGEGSRLTVL.

This chain joins TRBV6-5 and TRBJ1-1, with a weak D call TRBD1 (6 bases). The CDR3 sequence is 14 residues long. V lost 7 bases to trimming and J lost 1 base, with 13 bases between them. Germline values: CDR1 MNHEY, CDR2 SVGAGI. The CDR3 sequence: CASITQGGNTEAFF. The CDR3, as DNA: TGTGCCAGCATAACGCAAGGGGGGAACACTGAAGCTTTCTTT.

V is TRBV7-9 and J is TRBJ1-3, with 10 bases lining up with TRBD1. J lost 3 bases, V lost 4 bases, and 6 bases had no gene match. Germline V lookup: CDR1 SEHNR, CDR2 FQNEAQ (reference sequence). The CDR3 has 16 residues. The CDR3 region is CASSSGTGAYGNTIYF. The DNA for the CDR3 is TGTGCCAGCAGCTCCGGGACAGGGGCCTATGGAAACACCATATATTTT. Complete variable domain (other parts from reference TRBV7-9 and TRBJ1-3): DTGVSQNPRHKITKRGQNVTFRCDPISEHNRLYWYRQTLGQGPEFLTYFQNEAQLEKSRLLSDRFSAERPKGSFSTLEIQRTEQGDSAMYLCASSSGTGAYGNTIYFGEGSWLTVV.

The J gene is TRBJ1-1, the V gene TRBV11-1; 10 bases are a match to TRBD1. The CDR3 length is 16 residues. Germline loops: CDR1 SGHAT, CDR2 FQDESV (reference sequence). The V gene end was trimmed by 5 bases and the J gene end by 5 bases; junction bases not matched to a gene: 11. CDR3 amino acids: CASSPPRQGAWTEAFF. The CDR3 DNA reads TGTGCCAGCAGCCCACCCCGACAGGGGGCTTGGACTGAAGCTTTCTTT.

V gene TRBV3-1 (or the pseudogene TRBV3-2) combines with J gene TRBJ1-2; D uncertain. Germline V gene sequence: CDR1 LGHDT, CDR2 YNNKEL (reference sequence). V lost 4 bases and J lost 8, with 23 bases in between. This CDR3 has 16 residues. The CDR3 spells CASSPTRTGRIGGYTF. The CDR3 nucleotides are TGTGCCAGCAGCCCCACCCGGACGGGAAGGATCGGGGGCTACACCTTC.

V and J are TRBV24-1 and TRBJ1-1; D unresolved. V was shortened by 6 bases and J by 5 bases, with 18 bases between the two germline ends. This CDR3 contains 15 residues. Germline values: CDR1 KGHDR, CDR2 SFDVKD. The CDR3 bases are TGTGCCACCAGTACTAGGGCAAATTTGAGGACTGAAGCTTTCTTT. It encodes CATSTRANLRTEAFF.

This clone was counted many times. The chain carries TRBV5-1 and TRBJ1-1; 7 bases map to TRBD1. CDR1 is SGHRS, CDR2 YFSETQ, per germline. The CDR3 runs to 14 residues. The V and J ends lost 5 bases and 1 base, in that order; junction bases with no gene match: 5. The CDR3 nucleotides read TGCGCCAGCAGATCGGGACAGCCGAACACTGAAGCTTTCTTT. Amino acids: CASRSGQPNTEAFF.

The chain recombines TRBV2 with TRBJ2-7; 7 bases align to TRBD2. Germline trimming cut 6 bases from V and 2 bases from J; bases unmatched to any gene: 13. This CDR3 region has 16 residues. Germline V CDR1 and CDR2: SNHLY, FYNNEI. Written as DNA, the CDR3 is TGTGCCAGCAGCGAGATTTTAGCGGGTCTTGCCTACGAGCAGTACTTC. Translating gives CASSEILAGLAYEQYF.

This chain connects TRBV29-1 to TRBJ1-2; no clear D gene. V was pared by 4 bases and J by 3 bases, with 21 bases between. Germline values: CDR1 SQVTM, CDR2 ANQGSEA. This CDR3 contains 16 residues. The CDR3 sequence is CSVGIGLVMGDYGYTF. CDR3 nucleotide sequence: TGCAGCGTTGGAATCGGGTTAGTGATGGGTGACTATGGCTACACCTTC.

The rearrangement joins TRBV30 to TRBJ1-2, with D tentatively TRBD1 (6 bases). The CDR3 spans 12 residues. Trimming removed 3 bases at V and 8 bases at J, with 13 bases between. From germline, CDR1 is GTSNPN and CDR2 SVGIG (reference sequence). The CDR3 DNA follows: TGTGCCTGGAGAAAGGGGGGGGACGGCTACACCTTC. It encodes CAWRKGGDGYTF.

The rearrangement links TRBV5-1 to TRBJ1-3, with 7 nucleotides matching TRBD1. V dropped 0 bases and J dropped 0; count of bases not matched to a gene: 6. In germline, CDR1 is SGHRS, CDR2 YFSETQ. This CDR3 spans 17 amino acids. CDR3: CASSLGPGTDSGNTIYF. The CDR3 bases are TGCGCCAGCAGCTTGGGTCCCGGGACAGACTCTGGAAACACCATATATTTT.

This chain connects TRBV19 to TRBJ2-1, with 14 bases identical to TRBD2. J lost 0 bases, V lost 10 bases, and 8 bases had no gene match. The CDR3 is 17 amino acids. The germline V gene has CDR1 LNHDA and CDR2 SQIVND (reference sequence). The CDR3, as DNA: TGTGCCACCAGACTAGCGGGAGGGAAGGTCTCCTACAATGAGCAGTTCTTC. This encodes CATRLAGGKVSYNEQFF.

In regard to this clone: Distinct nucleotide sequences in the sample also encode this CDR3. This chain joins TRBV5-1 and TRBJ2-1; 10 bases agree with TRBD2. The germline V gene encodes CDR1 SGHRS and CDR2 YFSETQ. The CDR3 has 15 amino acids. Trimming at V came to 0 bases and at J to 7 bases, leaving 4 bases not matched to a gene. CDR3 residues: CASSLGLAGENEQFF. The DNA for the CDR3 is TGCGCCAGCAGCTTGGGGCTAGCGGGGGAAAATGAGCAGTTCTTC.

With respect to this clone: Other DNA sequences from this sample encode an identical CDR3 as well. J is TRBJ1-2 and V is TRBV5-1; 8 nucleotides match TRBD1. The germline V gene encodes CDR1 SGHRS and CDR2 YFSETQ. This CDR3 is 15 amino acids long. J was trimmed by 5 bases and V by 0 bases; bases with no gene match: 6. CDR3 in DNA: TGCGCCAGCAGCTTGGCCGGACAGGGTGGATATGGCTACACCTTC. It codes for CASSLAGQGGYGYTF.

The DNA for the CDR3 is TGTGCCAGCAGTTACCCGGCGGGGCGGAGCAATCAGCCCCAGCATTTT. Its translation: CASSYPAGRSNQPQHF. The chain joins TRBV6-6 to TRBJ1-5; a possible D gene is TRBD1 (5 bases). Germline CDR1 MNHNY, CDR2 SVGAGI (reference sequence). Trimming shortened V by 2 bases and J by 1 base, and 12 bases separated the two germline ends. The CDR3 has 16 residues.

The genes are TRBV25-1 and TRBJ2-3; the match to TRBD1 covers 7 bases. Trimming took 6 bases from V and 0 from J; bases not matched to a gene: 3. CDR1 and CDR2 (germline): MGHDK, SYGVNS. The length of the CDR3 is 14 residues. Here the CDR3 DNA reads TGTGCCAGCAGCGGGACAGCTAGCACAGATACGCAGTATTTT. Its protein is CASSGTASTDTQYF.

The J gene is TRBJ2-7, the V gene TRBV6-5, with 11 bases matching TRBD1. V shed 2 bases and J 6 bases; nucleotides not matched to a gene: 3. CDR3 length equals 14 residues. Germline CDR1 reads MNHEY; CDR2 reads SVGAGI. CDR3 protein: CASSYGQGATEQYF. The CDR3 bases are TGTGCCAGCAGTTACGGACAGGGGGCAACCGAGCAGTACTTC.

The chain combines TRBV3-1 (or the pseudogene TRBV3-2) with TRBJ1-5; D is unresolved. This CDR3 has 12 amino acids. The germline gives CDR1 LGHDT, CDR2 YNNKEL (reference sequence). Trimming pared 4 bases from V and 4 bases from J, leaving 5 bases between. CDR3 amino acids: CASSLLNQPQHF. The CDR3 DNA sequence: TGTGCCAGCAGCCTCCTAAATCAGCCCCAGCATTTT.

V usage is TRBV28 and J usage is TRBJ1-1, with 8 bases matching TRBD1. The ends lost 5 bases at V and 6 bases at J; junction bases unmatched: 8. Looked up from germline, CDR1 is MDHEN and CDR2 is SYDVKM. The CDR3 contains 14 residues. CDR3 in amino acids: CASSGGDRLSEAFF. CDR3 coding DNA: TGTGCCAGCAGTGGGGGGGACAGGTTATCTGAAGCTTTCTTT.

The rearrangement links TRBV10-3 to TRBJ1-6; TRBD1 might be the D (6 bases). Germline V lookup: CDR1 ENHRY, CDR2 SYGVKD. V gave up 5 bases and J gave up 10 bases, with 12 bases separating them. The CDR3 consists of 13 residues. The CDR3 sequence: CAISPGEVSPLHF. The CDR3 DNA sequence: TGTGCCATCAGTCCAGGGGAAGTGTCACCCCTCCACTTT.

The CDR3 region has the DNA TGTGCCAGCATGACTAGCACCGCTTCGGATACGCAGTATTTT. Translated, it gives CASMTSTASDTQYF. The V and J genes are TRBV7-3 and TRBJ2-3, with 7 nucleotides matching TRBD2. CDR1 and CDR2 from the germline V gene are SGHTA and FQGTGA. The CDR3 is 14 amino acids. The V segment lost 7 bases and the J segment 6 bases; nucleotides outside the gene matches: 10. The full variable domain, rest sourced from reference TRBV7-3 and TRBJ2-3, is GAGVSQTPSNKVTEKGKYVELRCDPISGHTALYWYRQSLGQGPEFLIYFQGTGAADDSGLPNDRFFAVRPEGSVSTLKIQRTERGDSAVYLCASMTSTASDTQYFGPGTRLTVL.

This clone was recorded a few times. The chain links TRBV7-6 to TRBJ2-5, with a tentative D call TRBD2 (5 bases). The germline CDR1 and CDR2 sequences are SGHVS and FNYEAQ. Trimming stripped 5 bases from V and 5 bases from J, with 12 bases between. The CDR3 sequence is 13 residues long. DNA of the CDR3: TGTGCCAGCAGCCAGAGTCCGGGGGAGACCCAGTACTTC. Amino acids: CASSQSPGETQYF. Based on the CDR3 plus reference TRBV7-6 and TRBJ2-5, the full variable domain is GAGVSQSPRYKVTKRGQDVALRCDPISGHVSLYWYRQALGQGPEFLTYFNYEAQQDKSGLPNDRFSAERPEGSISTLTIQRTEQRDSAMYRCASSQSPGETQYFGPGTRLLVL.

The chain employs TRBV4-2 and TRBJ2-3, with D possibly TRBD2 on 7 matching bases. The germline gives CDR1 LGHNA, CDR2 YNFKEQ. This CDR3 contains 19 residues. The V and J ends lost 1 base and 0 bases respectively, with 20 bases between them. The CDR3 reads CASSQASIFGGASTDTQYF. CDR3 nucleotide sequence: TGTGCCAGCAGCCAAGCCTCAATTTTTGGGGGGGCTAGCACAGATACGCAGTATTTT.

The chain recombines TRBV10-3 with TRBJ2-5; 9 positions agree with TRBD1. Unmatched junction bases numbered 9, after V lost 8 bases and J lost 2 bases. This CDR3 is built from 15 residues. The germline V gene encodes CDR1 ENHRY and CDR2 SYGVKD. DNA of the CDR3: TGTGCCATCGGAGCCGGGACAGGGTTTCAAGAGACCCAGTACTTC. Residues: CAIGAGTGFQETQYF.

The chain has TRBV6-6 and TRBJ2-3; tentatively, D is TRBD2 (5 bases). This CDR3 comprises 15 residues. Trimming pared 6 bases from V and 4 bases from J, leaving 17 bases between. The germline CDR1 and CDR2 sequences are MNHNY and SVGAGI (reference sequence). For the CDR3, the DNA is TGTGCCAGCAGGATACTAGGCGCTTGGCCAGATACGCAGTATTTT. Encoded protein: CASRILGAWPDTQYF.

The rearrangement joins TRBV7-9 to TRBJ2-5; 7 bases agree with TRBD1. The CDR3 totals 15 residues. Germline trimming cut 3 bases from V and 6 bases from J; bases unmatched to any gene: 10. CDR1 and CDR2 from the germline V gene are SEHNR and FQNEAQ (reference sequence). For the CDR3, the DNA is TGTGCCAGCAGCTTGACAGGGCAGGAGGTAAAGACCCAGTACTTC. Amino acids: CASSLTGQEVKTQYF.